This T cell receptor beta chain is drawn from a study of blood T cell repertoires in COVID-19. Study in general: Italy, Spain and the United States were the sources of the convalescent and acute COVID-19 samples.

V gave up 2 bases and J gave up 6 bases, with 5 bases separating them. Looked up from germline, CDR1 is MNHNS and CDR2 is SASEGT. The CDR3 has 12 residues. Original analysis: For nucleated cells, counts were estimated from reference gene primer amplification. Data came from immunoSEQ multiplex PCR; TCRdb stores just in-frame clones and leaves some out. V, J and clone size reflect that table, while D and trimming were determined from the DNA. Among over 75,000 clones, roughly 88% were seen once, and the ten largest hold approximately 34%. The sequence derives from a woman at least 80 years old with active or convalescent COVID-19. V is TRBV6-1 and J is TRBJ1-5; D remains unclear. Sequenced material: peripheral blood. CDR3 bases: TGTGCCAGCAGTGAAATGGCTCAGCCCCAGCATTTT. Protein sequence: CASSEMAQPQHF.